The present entry profiles one T cell receptor (beta chain) with its context. At the DNA level, this CDR3 is encoded by other sequences in the same sample as well. Clones were read by immunoSEQ multiplex PCR, and TCRdb kept only the in-frame ones, dropping some. The data hold 360,000 or so clones, with around 92% observed a single time. Participants reported their clinical history, and cohort assignment relied on those reports. This record belongs to a study of blood T cell repertoires in COVID-19. Overall study: In each case, the material was cDNA or gDNA derived from T cells, B-cell-depleted T cells, or PBMCs.

Deletions cut 1 base from V and 3 bases from J, with 6 bases between. The CDR3 contains 13 residues. Germline V gene sequence: CDR1 LGHDT, CDR2 YNNKEL (reference sequence). Sequencing used PBMCs or T cells enriched from blood (not recorded which). The source is a woman aged 30 to 39 who had recovered from COVID-19. The chain uses TRBV3-1 (or the pseudogene TRBV3-2) and TRBJ1-1; D is unclear. DNA of the CDR3: TGTGCCAGCAGCCAAGGAGGCGACACTGAAGCTTTCTTT. This gives the protein CASSQGGDTEAFF.